The next 8 T cell receptor beta chains were all read from a single sample in a study of T cell responses to AZD1222 COVID-19 vaccine. The assay was immunoSEQ multiplex PCR, and TCRdb's table has in-frame clones only and misses some. The data show some 100,000 clones, with over 75% seen just once and 2.5% held by the top ten. The material was peripheral blood, obtained 28 days after the second AZD1222 dose. The source is an adult who received the AZD1222 COVID-19 vaccine.

About this clone: The junction and the germline gene differ at one end; a read error may be behind it. This chain links TRBV18 with TRBJ1-2; 9 nucleotides align to TRBD1. Germline V gene lookup returns CDR1 KGHSH and CDR2 LQKENI. There are 17 residues in the CDR3. The CDR3 region has the DNA TGTGCCAGCTCTCCACCCGTTACAGGGGGCTTCAACTATGGCTACACCTTC. This codes for CASSPPVTGGFNYGYTF.

The rearrangement links TRBV7-8 to TRBJ2-3; either TRBD1 or TRBD2 may fit D (5 bases each). Germline V gene lookup returns CDR1 SGHVS and CDR2 FQNEAQ. CDR3 length: 15 residues. V dropped 5 bases and J dropped 0 bases, with 12 bases sitting between them. The CDR3 coding sequence is TGTGCCAGCAGCCCGAGGGGCGTAAGCACAGATACGCAGTATTTT. It codes for CASSPRGVSTDTQYF.

The V and J genes are TRBV19 and TRBJ2-1; TRBD2 matches at 11 bases. Germline trimming cut 3 bases from V and 5 bases from J; bases unmatched to any gene: 9. From germline, CDR1 is LNHDA and CDR2 SQIVND (reference sequence). The CDR3 loop spans 17 amino acids. The CDR3 sequence: CASSIGPSGRIHNEQFF. In nucleotides, the CDR3 is TGTGCCAGTAGTATCGGACCTAGCGGGAGGATTCACAATGAGCAGTTCTTC.

This chain uses TRBV5-6 with TRBJ2-1, with TRBD2 as a possible D gene (6 bases). V was shortened by 5 bases and J by 9 bases, with 18 bases between the two germline ends. The CDR3 is made up of 14 amino acids. Per germline, CDR1 SGHDT and CDR2 YYEEEE. The CDR3 spells CASSPGTSIREQFF. Here the CDR3 DNA reads TGTGCCAGCAGTCCAGGGACTTCCATACGTGAGCAGTTCTTC.

V and J are TRBV12-5 and TRBJ1-1; D not resolved. This CDR3 contains 17 residues. V dropped 0 bases and J dropped 0 bases, with 14 bases sitting between them. Germline V gene data show CDR1 as LGHNT and CDR2 as FRNRAP. The CDR3 DNA sequence: TGTGCTAGTGGTTTGGTTGCGGTTTCGGGCATGAACACTGAAGCTTTCTTT. It specifies CASGLVAVSGMNTEAFF.

V gene TRBV19 combines with J gene TRBJ2-2; TRBD1 matches at 10 bases. Trimming removed 5 bases from V and 1 base from J; junction bases left unmatched: 4. Germline V gene data show CDR1 as LNHDA and CDR2 as SQIVND (reference sequence). The CDR3 has 16 residues. The CDR3 reads CASSSRTGGNTGELFF. CDR3 DNA sequence: TGTGCCAGTAGTTCGCGGACAGGGGGGAACACCGGGGAGCTGTTTTTT.

V is TRBV10-1 and J is TRBJ2-7, with D perhaps assigned TRBD1 or TRBD2 (6 bases each). Trimming removed 2 bases from V and 1 base from J, with 9 bases in between. Germline lookup yields CDR1 WNHNN and CDR2 SYGVQD (reference sequence). This CDR3 spans 14 amino acids. The CDR3 reads CASSEGGGSYEQYF. CDR3 DNA sequence: TGCGCCAGCAGTGAGGGAGGGGGGTCCTACGAGCAGTACTTC.

V and J are TRBV5-1 and TRBJ2-7; TRBD1 agrees at 7 bases. The CDR3 length is 14 residues. CDR1 SGHRS and CDR2 YFSETQ come from the germline V gene. The trim removed 0 bases at V and 4 bases at J, leaving 4 bases unmatched. The CDR3 bases are TGCGCCAGCAGCTTGGGGACAGGCGGATACGAGCAGTACTTC. Residues: CASSLGTGGYEQYF.